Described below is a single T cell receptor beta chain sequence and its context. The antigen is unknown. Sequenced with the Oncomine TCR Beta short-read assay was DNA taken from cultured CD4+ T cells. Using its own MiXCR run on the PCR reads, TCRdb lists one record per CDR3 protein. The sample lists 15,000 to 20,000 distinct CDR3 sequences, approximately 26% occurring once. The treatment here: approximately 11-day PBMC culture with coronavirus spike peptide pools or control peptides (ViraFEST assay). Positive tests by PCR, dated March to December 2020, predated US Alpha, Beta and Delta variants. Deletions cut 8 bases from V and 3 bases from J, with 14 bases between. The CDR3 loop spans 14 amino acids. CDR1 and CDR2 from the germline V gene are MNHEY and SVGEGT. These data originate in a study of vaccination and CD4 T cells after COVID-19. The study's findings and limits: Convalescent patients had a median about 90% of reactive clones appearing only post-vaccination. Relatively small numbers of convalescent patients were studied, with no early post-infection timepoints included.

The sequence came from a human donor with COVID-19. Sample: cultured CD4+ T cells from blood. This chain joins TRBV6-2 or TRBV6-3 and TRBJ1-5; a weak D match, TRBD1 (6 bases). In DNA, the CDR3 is TGTGCCAGCGGGCGGGGGGCGAACAATCAGCCCCAGCATTTT. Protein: CASGRGANNQPQHF.